This is a list of T cell receptor beta chains from one sample in a study of T cell responses to AZD1222 COVID-19 vaccine. Clones were sequenced by immunoSEQ multiplex PCR, and TCRdb holds only the in-frame ones, with some missing. The repertoire includes fewer than 120,000 clones, around 90% of them detected once, and over 6% sits in the top ten. The specimen was peripheral blood, collected on day 0 of AZD1222 vaccination. The receptor set was obtained from an adult in good health. The conserved cysteine and the conserved F or W are not part of the CDR3 here.

j_call,v_call,cdr3_aa
TRBJ1-2,TRBV28,ASTPNRVGYT
TRBJ1-5,TRBV3-1/TRBV3-2,ASSQGGGGNQPQH
TRBJ1-1,TRBV3-1/TRBV3-2,ASSQVYSNTEAF
TRBJ1-5,TRBV28,ASSLEAPQPQH
TRBJ1-6,TRBV27,ASRESYNSPLH
TRBJ2-7,TRBV9,ASSFTGGKDEQY
TRBJ1-1,TRBV7-2,ASSLQMNTEAF
TRBJ1-5,TRBV24-1,ATSNSAGPSNQPQH
TRBJ2-3,TRBV7-9,ASSYTPDTQY
TRBJ1-5,TRBV6-5,ASSTGNYQPQH
TRBJ2-5,TRBV11-2,ASSLGETQY
TRBJ2-7,TRBV28,ASSLDSLEQY
TRBJ1-5,TRBV19,ASTRTQGSNQPQH
TRBJ2-7,TRBV10-1,ASSGGGTSFYEQY
TRBJ1-6,TRBV12-3/TRBV12-4,ASSSGGNSPLH
TRBJ2-3,TRBV5-1,ASNSRQGGTDTQY
TRBJ2-3,TRBV14,ASSQLGQKSTDTQY
TRBJ2-5,TRBV11-3,ASTLNKPRRRQDREETQY
TRBJ1-5,TRBV5-1,ASSLGGRVNQPQH
TRBJ1-5,TRBV30,AWRSGVGQPQH
TRBJ2-2,TRBV7-9,ASSLRTGLNTGELF
TRBJ2-5,TRBV9,ASSPFGGGARETQY
TRBJ1-1,TRBV7-9,ASSPGFNTEAF
TRBJ2-3,TRBV27,ASSLGQGRTQY
TRBJ2-1,TRBV5-1,ASSKTAGASYNEQF
TRBJ2-3,TRBV27,ASNYISSTDTQY
TRBJ1-2,TRBV24-1,ATSDWGGDVYT
TRBJ2-2,TRBV18,ASSPQKGTGELF
TRBJ2-1,TRBV15,ATSRDLAGAGFHEQF
TRBJ1-4,TRBV28,ASSLFEKLF
TRBJ2-3,TRBV3-1/TRBV3-2,ASSQVWSSGGVYTQY
TRBJ2-1,TRBV28,ASSLVVYNEQF
TRBJ2-7,TRBV7-9,ASSSHGSYEQY
TRBJ2-5,TRBV7-8,ASSYPETSGEETQY
TRBJ2-7,TRBV6-4,ASSVTGTGGYEQY
TRBJ2-2,TRBV30,AWSVRRVNTGELF
TRBJ1-6,TRBV27,ASSLRLSGTGKTSYNSPLH
TRBJ1-6,TRBV6-5,ASSYSGGAWSPLH
TRBJ1-3,TRBV15,ATSRDPGTGNTIY
TRBJ2-7,TRBV18,ASSPTEVLVGSYEQY
TRBJ2-1,TRBV6-4,ASTGVYNEQF
TRBJ2-5,TRBV5-4,ASSLELSRVRETQY
TRBJ1-4,TRBV11-2,ASSYSPTNEKLF
TRBJ2-5,TRBV11-2,ASSLNFQETQY
TRBJ2-1,TRBV29-1,SVEASWGGYNEQF
TRBJ2-1,TRBV7-7,ASSYRRMIKGSEQF
TRBJ1-5,TRBV30,ACQGGSGIHPQH
TRBJ1-6,TRBV6-5,ASSPGSAYSPLH
TRBJ1-1,TRBV6-1,ASSEALQGNTEAF
TRBJ2-7,TRBV27,ATSVGDERQY
TRBJ1-4,TRBV19,ASREFEKLF